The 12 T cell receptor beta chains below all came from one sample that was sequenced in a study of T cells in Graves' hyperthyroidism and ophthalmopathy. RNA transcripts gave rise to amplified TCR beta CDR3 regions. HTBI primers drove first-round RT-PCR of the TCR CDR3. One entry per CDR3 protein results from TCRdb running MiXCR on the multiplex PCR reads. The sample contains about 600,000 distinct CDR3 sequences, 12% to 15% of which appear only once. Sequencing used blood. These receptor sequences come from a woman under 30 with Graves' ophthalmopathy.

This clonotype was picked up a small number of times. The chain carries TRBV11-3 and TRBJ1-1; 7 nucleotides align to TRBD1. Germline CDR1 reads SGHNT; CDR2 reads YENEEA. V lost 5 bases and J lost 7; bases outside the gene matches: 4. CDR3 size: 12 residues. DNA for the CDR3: TGTGCCAGCAGCCCTGGACAGGTTGAAGCTTTCTTT. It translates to CASSPGQVEAFF.

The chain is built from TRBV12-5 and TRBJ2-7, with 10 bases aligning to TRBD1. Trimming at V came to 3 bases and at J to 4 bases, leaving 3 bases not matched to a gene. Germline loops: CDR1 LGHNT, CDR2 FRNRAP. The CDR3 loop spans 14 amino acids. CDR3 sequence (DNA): TGTGCTAGTGGTTTTCCGGGACAGGGGTACGAGCAGTACTTC. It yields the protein CASGFPGQGYEQYF.

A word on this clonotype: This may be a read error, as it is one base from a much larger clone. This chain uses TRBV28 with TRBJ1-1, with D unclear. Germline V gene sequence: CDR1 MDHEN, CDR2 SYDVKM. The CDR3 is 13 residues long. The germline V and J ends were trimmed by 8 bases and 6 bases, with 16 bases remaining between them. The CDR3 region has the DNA TGTGCCAGCGGCCCCCCGATGGCCTCTGAAGCTTTCTTT. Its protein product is CASGPPMASEAFF.

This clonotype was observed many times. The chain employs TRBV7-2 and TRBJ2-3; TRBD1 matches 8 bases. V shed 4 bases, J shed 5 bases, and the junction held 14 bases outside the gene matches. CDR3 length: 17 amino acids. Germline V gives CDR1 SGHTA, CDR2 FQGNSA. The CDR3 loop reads CASSSRAGGAAIDTQYF. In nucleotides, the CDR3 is TGTGCCAGCAGCTCCCGGGCAGGGGGCGCAGCAATAGATACGCAGTATTTT.

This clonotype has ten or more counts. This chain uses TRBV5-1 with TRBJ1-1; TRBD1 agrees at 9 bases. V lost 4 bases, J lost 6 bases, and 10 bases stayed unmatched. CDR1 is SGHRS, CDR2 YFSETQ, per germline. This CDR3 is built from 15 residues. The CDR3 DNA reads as TGCGCCAGCAGCGTCTACACAGGGGGCAGGGCTGAAGCTTTCTTT. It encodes CASSVYTGGRAEAFF.

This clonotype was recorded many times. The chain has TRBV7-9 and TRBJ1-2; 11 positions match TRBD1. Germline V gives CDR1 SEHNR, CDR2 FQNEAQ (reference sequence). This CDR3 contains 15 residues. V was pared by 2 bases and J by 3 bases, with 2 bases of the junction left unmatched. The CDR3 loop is CASSLWTGGDYGYTF. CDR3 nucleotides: TGTGCCAGCAGCTTATGGACAGGGGGCGACTATGGCTACACCTTC.

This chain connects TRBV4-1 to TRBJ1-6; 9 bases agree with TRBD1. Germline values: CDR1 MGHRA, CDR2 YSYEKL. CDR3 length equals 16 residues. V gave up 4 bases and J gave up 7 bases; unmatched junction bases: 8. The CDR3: CASSREDRGKNSPLHF. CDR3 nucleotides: TGCGCCAGCAGCCGAGAAGACAGGGGGAAAAATTCACCCCTCCACTTT.

The CDR3 loop reads CSVEEGGGAFGYTF. The CDR3 DNA reads as TGCAGCGTTGAAGAGGGGGGCGGGGCATTTGGCTACACCTTC. The chain is built from TRBV29-1 and TRBJ1-2, with a tentative D call TRBD1 (6 bases). The CDR3 runs 14 residues. Trimming removed 0 bases at V and 7 bases at J, with 15 bases between. CDR1 SQVTM and CDR2 ANQGSEA come from the germline V gene.

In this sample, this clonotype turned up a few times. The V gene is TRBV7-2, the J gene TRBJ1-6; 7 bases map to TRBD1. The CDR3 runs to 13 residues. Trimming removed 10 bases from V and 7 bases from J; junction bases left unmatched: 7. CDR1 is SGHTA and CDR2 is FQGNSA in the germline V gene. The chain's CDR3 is CATSGQMNSPLHF. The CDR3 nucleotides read TGTGCCACCTCGGGACAGATGAATTCACCCCTCCACTTT. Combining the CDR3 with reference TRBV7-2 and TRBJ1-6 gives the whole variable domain GAGVSQSPSNKVTEKGKDVELRCDPISGHTALYWYRQSLGQGLEFLIYFQGNSAPDKSGLPSDRFSAERTGGSVSTLTIQRTQQEDSAVYLCATSGQMNSPLHFGNGTRLTVT.

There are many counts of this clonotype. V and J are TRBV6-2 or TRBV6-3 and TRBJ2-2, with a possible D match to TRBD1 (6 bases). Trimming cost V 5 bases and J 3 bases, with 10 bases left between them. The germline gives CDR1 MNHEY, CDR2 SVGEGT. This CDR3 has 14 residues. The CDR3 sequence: CASSTGSYTGELFF. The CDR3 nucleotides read TGTGCCAGCAGTACAGGGTCCTACACCGGGGAGCTGTTTTTT.

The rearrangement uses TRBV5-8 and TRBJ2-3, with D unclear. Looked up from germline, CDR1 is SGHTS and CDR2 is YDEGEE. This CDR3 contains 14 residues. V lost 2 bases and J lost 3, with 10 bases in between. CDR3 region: CASSFGSRTDTQYF. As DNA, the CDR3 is TGTGCCAGCAGCTTTGGTAGTAGGACAGATACGCAGTATTTT. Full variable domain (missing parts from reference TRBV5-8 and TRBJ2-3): EAGVTQSPTHLIKTRGQQATLRCSPISGHTSVYWYQQALGLGLQFLLWYDEGEERNRGNFPPRFSGRQFPNYSSELNVNALELEDSALYLCASSFGSRTDTQYFGPGTRLTVL.

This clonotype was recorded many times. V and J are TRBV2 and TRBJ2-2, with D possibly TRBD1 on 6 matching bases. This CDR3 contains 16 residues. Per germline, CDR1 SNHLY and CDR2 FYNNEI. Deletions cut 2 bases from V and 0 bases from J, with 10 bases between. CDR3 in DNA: TGTGCCAGCAGTGAATTTGGGGGCGCGAACACCGGGGAGCTGTTTTTT. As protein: CASSEFGGANTGELFF. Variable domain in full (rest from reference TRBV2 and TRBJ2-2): EPEVTQTPSHQVTQMGQEVILRCVPISNHLYFYWYRQILGQKVEFLVSFYNNEISEKSEIFDDQFSVERPDGSNFTLKIRSTKLEDSAMYFCASSEFGGANTGELFFGEGSRLTVL.